This T cell receptor beta chain emerged from a study of cytomegalovirus exposure and HLA in healthy donors (dated by TCRdb to the late 2010s). Study-level background: An earlier analysis of 587 of the donors reported 250 to 350 Gb of sequence data and 117 million unique TCR beta sequences obtained from some 200 million T cells. About 330 gigabases of sequencing data and around 90 million unique TCR sequences made up an early release that covered approximately 620 HLA-typed donors. Of the approximately 400 genotyped donors, approximately 80% were placed in the genetic ancestry cluster associated with self-reported Caucasian donors. The study aimed to test whether signatures of past pathogen exposure could be identified by cataloging public T cell receptors. The T cell repertoires of 670 or so subjects were profiled by immunosequencing and related to cytomegalovirus serostatus. In addition to the first cohort of several hundred subjects, a separate validation cohort of approximately 120 different subjects was used. To predict cytomegalovirus infection status, the study brought together high-throughput TCR immunosequencing, statistical association of individual TCRs with disease status, and machine learning. To study patterns of TCR occurrence, a later analysis re-analyzed previously published TCR beta repertoires from around 670 donors and added high-resolution HLA genotyping. Rather than drawing on any new phenotypic data, the later analysis identified candidate immune exposures from TCR beta sequences and the way those sequences occurred across donors. An earlier analysis of 587 of the donors used high-throughput TCR beta sequencing to judge whether each TCR beta V gene segment behaved as functional or pseudogenic. Alongside the repertoire data, information on donor age, sex, ethnicity and CMV serostatus was compiled. A later genetic analysis used genome-wide SNP genotypes for about 65% of the 666 donors, treating that subset as a discovery cohort. All discovery cohort repertoires had been generated on a single sequencing platform. HLA typing covered class I and class II loci at four-digit resolution. Typing coverage differed by locus: A, B, C, DRB1 and DQB1 were typed in roughly 629-640 donors, DQA1 in 500 to 550, DPA1 in around 610, and DPB1 in roughly 470. Because of strong linkage in the cohort, five DR-DQ haplotypes were treated as single units for association and clustering. On average, around 240,000 unique TCR beta nucleotide sequences were sequenced per donor among fewer than 500 genotyped donors of the cohort, with 15% to 20% of those sequences being non-productive. The research as a whole found: In an earlier analysis of under 600 of the donors, most TCR beta V segments were observed in productive rearrangements about 87% or about 30% of the time, broadly matching IMGT annotations. Cytomegalovirus status was reported to be diagnosed by the classifier with high specificity and sensitivity in both the original and validation cohorts. Some IMGT-functional V segments, including TRBV6-2 and TRBV6-3, could not be told apart with the 87-base-pair reads, so those segments were excluded. A later analysis found that HLA-associated TCR beta chains were more clonally expanded and had lower generation probabilities than equally common non-associated chains. According to a later analysis, most CMV-associated TCR beta chains appeared to be HLA-restricted, and the HLA associations seemed to be driven largely by CMV exposure. The earlier analysis of about 600 of the donors excluded some 15 rarely observed V segments, including chromosome 9 orphons, because counts were too low. The study listed 164 TCR beta chains as associated with cytomegalovirus. A further reported finding was that TCR beta sequences accurately predicted the HLA-A and HLA-B alleles for most subjects in the first cohort. A few of the identified cytomegalovirus-associated TCR beta chains were confirmed in vitro to be specific for cytomegalovirus antigens. For the cohort, immune exposure information was limited to CMV serostatus. The authors suggested that the approach could potentially be extended to other disease states and immunological phenotypes. This cohort had only TCR beta chains sequenced, and the lack of alpha or paired-chain data limited which features could be detected. A later analysis found that TCR association rates varied across HLA loci, with DRB1 alleles showing the most associated TCRs and HLA-C alleles the fewest. The sequencing pipeline was judged likely to have produced a cluster of highly shared sequence variants as a technical artifact. Assigning TCR associations to individual alleles was difficult when HLA alleles, especially DR and DQ, strongly co-occurred. Correlated functional status among segregating V segments might reflect linkage disequilibrium, but an unknown experimental factor could not be ruled out. Presence/absence analyses assumed roughly uniform sequencing depth across donors, an assumption that may not hold. In a later analysis, 16,951 TCR beta sequences were associated with specific HLA alleles at a false discovery rate of 0.05. According to a later analysis, parvovirus B19, influenza, CMV and Epstein-Barr virus appeared linked to several top co-occurrence clusters. While some public TCRs were present in many individuals, most TCR sequences turned up only very rarely across donors. V-gene and J-gene trimming of TCR beta chains was associated with a missense DCLRE1C variant in a later genetic analysis, and the association was replicated in an independent cohort. Because HLA typing was missing for some donors at each locus, association tests included only the typed subset. In a later genetic analysis, fewer N-insertions in productive TCRs were reported among donors in an Asian-associated ancestry cluster than the roughly 700-donor mean.

Library method: the immunoSEQ multiplex PCR assay. A mixture of 60 forward primers for TCR Vbeta segments and 13 reverse primers for TCR Jbeta segments was used in the multiplex PCR. A multiplex PCR assay on genomic DNA amplified the CDR3 region of rearranged TCR beta genes. The amplified TCR beta libraries were sequenced on the Illumina HiSeq System as 87-base-pair reads. As for how the authors treated the data: Across the 670 or so repertoires, a later analysis counted roughly 77 million unique TCR beta chains, approximately 12 million of which were shared by at least two donors. Raw reads were error-corrected and collapsed into unique sequences with a nearest-neighbor algorithm that merged closely related sequences to remove PCR and sequencing errors. CDR3 sequences were aligned to IMGT reference sequences to assign V, D and J gene segments. For a sequence to be retained, a match of at least six nucleotides was required to both a V gene segment and a J gene segment. A rearrangement was called productive if the CDR3 had no stop codons and remained in frame with V and J, and every other rearrangement was called non-productive. Following IMGT convention, CDR3 was defined as the stretch from the second conserved V-encoded cysteine up to the conserved J-encoded phenylalanine. Sequences without an unambiguous match to a single V gene segment were excluded from the earlier analysis of several hundred of the donors. An earlier analysis of roughly 590 of the donors called V segments functional above 56.7% productive rearrangements and segregating when the between-donor standard deviation exceeded 5%. A statistical classification framework was built to diagnose cytomegalovirus status from the catalog of TCR beta chain sequences. In a later analysis, V and J genes were assigned by comparing TCR nucleotide sequences against IMGT/GENE-DB human TR gene sequences. Using the TCRdist pipeline, a later analysis assigned CDR3 sequences along with most-parsimonious VDJ recombination scenarios. In a later analysis, every TCR beta chain was defined by the combination of its CDR3 amino acid sequence and its V-gene family, and reads without a unique V-gene family were dropped. In a later analysis, approximately 640 highly shared, low-generation-probability nucleotide sequences were removed to address suspected cross-contamination and a sequencing artifact. A later analysis calculated a clonal expansion index for each public chain from normalized within-repertoire ranks of inferred template counts. Generation probabilities in a later analysis came from a VDJ recombination model fitted to out-of-frame rearrangements, and those results were checked against IGoR. In a later analysis, hypergeometric tests were used to score TCR-TCR, TCR-HLA and TCR-CMV co-occurrence, with a repertoire-size bias correction applied to TCR pairs. To estimate false discovery rates, a later analysis permuted the HLA or CMV assignments 20 times. In a later analysis, co-occurring TCRs were grouped with DBSCAN, and TCRdist sequence similarity was added when clustering was performed within HLA-allele-positive subsets. Repertoires with fewer than 30,000 or more than 120,000 public chains, plus five repertoires with anomalous nucleotide sharing, were excluded from co-occurrence clustering. Entries here come from immuneACCESS through TCRdb and include only in-frame sequences with V and J called. Some clones fail to appear in such tables; in the studies checked, an unresolved V gene covers under half of the shortfall, and the cause of the remainder is unknown. The DNA gave D and trimming, while V, J and clone size come from that table. For this sample there are under 110,000 clones; 65% to 80% appear just once. The top ten clonotypes cover approximately 3.6% of the sample.

The germline V gene (reference sequence) gives CDR1 as SGHAT and CDR2 as FQDESV. V gives up 4 bases and J gives up 5 bases, and the segment between their germline ends measures 14 bases. Counted from cysteine to phenylalanine, this CDR3 has 15 amino acids. CDR3 DNA is the only sequence kept; it has 45 bases, read in frame from the first base. Note on this clone: Its antigen specificity is not known. No base quality information exists; no much larger clone differs at one position.

The cohort was made up of under 800 healthy bone marrow donors. At the time of sampling, all cohort members were nominally healthy, though unrecorded immune exposures were likely present. The donor was CMV seronegative and belonged to the group of 352 seronegative cohort members. A peripheral blood sample was provided by each donor, and peripheral blood mononuclear cells were used for TCR beta sequencing. The Qiagen DNeasy Blood Extraction Kit was used to extract genomic DNA from the blood cell samples. This receptor was identified in a man between 60 and 70 years old in good health and CMV-seronegative. Here the chain combines TRBV11-1 and TRBJ2-2; matching of 5 bases hints at TRBD2 as the D gene. Input material: PBMCs. The nucleotide sequence reads TGTGCCAGCAGCTCCCGCCTCGGGGTAACCGGGGAGCTGTTTTTT. This codes for CASSSRLGVTGELFF.